This TCR beta chain stems from a study of cytomegalovirus exposure and HLA in healthy donors. Trimming removed 5 bases from V and 6 bases from J; junction bases left unmatched: 3. The CDR3 length is 12 residues. Germline values: CDR1 SGHTA, CDR2 FQGNSA. Using immunoSEQ multiplex PCR, the repertoire was profiled, and TCRdb retains in-frame clones only, with some absent. Among around 350,000 clones listed, 86% were seen once. This TCR derives from a woman younger than 30 in good health and CMV-seronegative. The sequenced sample was PBMCs. The rearrangement uses TRBV7-2 and TRBJ1-1, with 7 positions matching TRBD1. The CDR3 reads CASSGGTAEAFF. For the CDR3, the DNA is TGTGCCAGCAGCGGGGGGACAGCTGAAGCTTTCTTT.